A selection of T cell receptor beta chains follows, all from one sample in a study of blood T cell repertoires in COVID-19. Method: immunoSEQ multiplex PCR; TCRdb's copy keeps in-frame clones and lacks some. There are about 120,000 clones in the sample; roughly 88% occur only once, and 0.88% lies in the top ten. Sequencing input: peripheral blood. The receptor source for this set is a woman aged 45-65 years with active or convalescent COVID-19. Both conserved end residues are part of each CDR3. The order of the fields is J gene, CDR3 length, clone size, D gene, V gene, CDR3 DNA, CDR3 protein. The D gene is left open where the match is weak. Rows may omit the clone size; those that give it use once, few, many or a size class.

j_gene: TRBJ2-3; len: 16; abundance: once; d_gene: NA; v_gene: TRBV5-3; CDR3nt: TGTGCCAGAAGCTTCCCCGGGACACCTCCCACAGATACGCAGTATTTT; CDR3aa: CARSFPGTPPTDTQYF
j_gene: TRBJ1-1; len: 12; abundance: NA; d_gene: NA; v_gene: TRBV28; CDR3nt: TGTGCCGGAGGTGGCAGATACTCTGAAGCTTTCTTT; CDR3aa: CAGGGRYSEAFF
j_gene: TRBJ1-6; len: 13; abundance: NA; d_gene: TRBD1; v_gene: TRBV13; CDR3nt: TGTGCCAGCAGCGTAACACAGGGGTCACCCCTCCACTTT; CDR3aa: CASSVTQGSPLHF
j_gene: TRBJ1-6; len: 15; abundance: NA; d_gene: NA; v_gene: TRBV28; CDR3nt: TGTGCCAGCAGTTTAAATATTAGGGGGGGTTCACCCCTCCACTTT; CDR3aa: CASSLNIRGGSPLHF
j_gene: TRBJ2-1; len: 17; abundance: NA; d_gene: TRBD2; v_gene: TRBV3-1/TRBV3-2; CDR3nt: TGTGCCAGCAGCCAACCCCGTGGTAGCGGGACCTACAATGAGCAGTTCTTC; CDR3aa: CASSQPRGSGTYNEQFF
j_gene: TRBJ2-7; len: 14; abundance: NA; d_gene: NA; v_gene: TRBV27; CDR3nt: TGTGCCAGCAGTTGGGGGCCCAGCTCCTACGAGCAGTACTTC; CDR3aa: CASSWGPSSYEQYF
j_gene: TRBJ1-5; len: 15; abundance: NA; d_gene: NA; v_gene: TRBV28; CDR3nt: TGTGCCAGCCGACCGTCCGGGGGGCGCAATCAGCCCCAGCATTTT; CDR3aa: CASRPSGGRNQPQHF
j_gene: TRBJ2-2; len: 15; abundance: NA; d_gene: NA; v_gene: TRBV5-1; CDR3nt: TGCGCCAGCAGCTTGACAGGGGGGGACACCGGGGAGCTGTTTTTT; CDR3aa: CASSLTGGDTGELFF
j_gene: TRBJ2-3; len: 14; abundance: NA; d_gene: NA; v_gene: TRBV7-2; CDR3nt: TGTGCCAGCAGTTCTGACACTCCCCGTAATCGGCGGTATTTT; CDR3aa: CASSSDTPRNRRYF
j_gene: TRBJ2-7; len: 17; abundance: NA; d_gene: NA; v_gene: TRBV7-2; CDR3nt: TGTGCCAGCAGCTTAGTGGGCTCCCTAATCTCCCCCTACGAGCAGTACTTC; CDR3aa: CASSLVGSLISPYEQYF
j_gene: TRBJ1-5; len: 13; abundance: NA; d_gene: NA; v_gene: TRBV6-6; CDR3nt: TGTGCCATTGACGGCGGGGGCAATCAGCCCCAGCATTTT; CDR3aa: CAIDGGGNQPQHF
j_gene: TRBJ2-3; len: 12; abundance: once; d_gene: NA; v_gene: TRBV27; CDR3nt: TGTGCCAGCAGTTTACCCTCAGATACGCAGTATTTT; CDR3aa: CASSLPSDTQYF
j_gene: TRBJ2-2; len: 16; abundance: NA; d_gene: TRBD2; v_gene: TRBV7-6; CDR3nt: TGTGCCAGCAGCTTAGGCGGGGGGGCTCTTCTCGGGGAGCTGTTTTTT; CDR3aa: CASSLGGGALLGELFF
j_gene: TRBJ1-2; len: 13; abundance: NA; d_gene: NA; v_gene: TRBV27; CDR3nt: TGTGCCAGCAGTTTAGGGGGGAACTATGGCTACACCTTC; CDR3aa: CASSLGGNYGYTF
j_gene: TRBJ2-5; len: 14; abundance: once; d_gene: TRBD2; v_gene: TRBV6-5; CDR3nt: TGTGCCAGCAGTCGCAGCGGGGGTCAAGAGACCCAGTACTTC; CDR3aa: CASSRSGGQETQYF
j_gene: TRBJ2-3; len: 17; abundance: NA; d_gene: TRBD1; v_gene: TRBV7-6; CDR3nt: TGTGCCAGCAGCTCCCGTCCGGGACAGGGGGCTTCAGATACGCAGTATTTT; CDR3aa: CASSSRPGQGASDTQYF
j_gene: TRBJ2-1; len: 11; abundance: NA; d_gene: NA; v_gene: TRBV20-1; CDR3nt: TGCAGTGCTGAGCTACTTGGTGAGCAGTTCTTC; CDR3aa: CSAELLGEQFF
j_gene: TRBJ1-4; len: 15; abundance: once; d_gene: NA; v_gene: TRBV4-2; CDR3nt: TGTGCCAGCAGCCAACCGTCAGGGTCCAATGAAAAACTGTTTTTT; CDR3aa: CASSQPSGSNEKLFF
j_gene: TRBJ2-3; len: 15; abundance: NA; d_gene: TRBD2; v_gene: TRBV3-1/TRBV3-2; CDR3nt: TGTGCCAGCAGCCCCTTGACTAGCGGAAGAGATACGCAGTATTTT; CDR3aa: CASSPLTSGRDTQYF
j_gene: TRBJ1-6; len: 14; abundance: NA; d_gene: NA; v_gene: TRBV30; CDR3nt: TGTGCCTGGAGTGCTCCTACAGTCAATTCACCCCTCCACTTT; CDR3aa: CAWSAPTVNSPLHF
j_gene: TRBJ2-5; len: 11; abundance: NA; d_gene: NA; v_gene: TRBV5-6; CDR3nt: TGTGCCAGCAGCTTCCGAGAGACCCAGTACTTC; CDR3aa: CASSFRETQYF
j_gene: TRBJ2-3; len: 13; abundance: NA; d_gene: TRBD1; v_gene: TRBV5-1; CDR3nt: TGCGCCAGCAGCATGACAGGGAGCGATACGCAGTATTTT; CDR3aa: CASSMTGSDTQYF
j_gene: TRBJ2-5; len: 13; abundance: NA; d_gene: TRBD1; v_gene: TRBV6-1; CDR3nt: TGTGCCAGCAGCCCACAGGGGGAGGAGACCCAGTACTTC; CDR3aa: CASSPQGEETQYF
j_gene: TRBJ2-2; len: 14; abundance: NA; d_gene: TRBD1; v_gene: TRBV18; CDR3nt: TGTGCCAGCTCACTACAGGGGGCCGCCGGGGAGCTGTTTTTT; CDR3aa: CASSLQGAAGELFF
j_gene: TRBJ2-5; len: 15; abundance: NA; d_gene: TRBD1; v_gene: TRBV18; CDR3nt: TGTGCCAGCTCTGCGACCCACAGGGGCGGGGAGACCCAGTACTTC; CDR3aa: CASSATHRGGETQYF
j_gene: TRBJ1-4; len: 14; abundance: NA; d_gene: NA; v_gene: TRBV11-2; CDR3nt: TGTGCCAGCAGTTATTCCGGGACACATGAAAAACTGTTTTTT; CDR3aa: CASSYSGTHEKLFF
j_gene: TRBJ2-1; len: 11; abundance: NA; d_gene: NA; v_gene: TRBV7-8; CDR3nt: TGTGCCTTAGGGGGTAACAATGAGCAGTTCTTC; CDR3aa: CALGGNNEQFF
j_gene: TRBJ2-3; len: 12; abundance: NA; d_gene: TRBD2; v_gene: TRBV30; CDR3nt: TGTGCCGGGGGGAGTAGCGGGAGAAGGGAGTATTTT; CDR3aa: CAGGSSGRREYF
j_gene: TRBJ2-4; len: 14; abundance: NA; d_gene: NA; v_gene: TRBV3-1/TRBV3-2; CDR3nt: TGTGCCAGCAGCCAGGCCCTAGCCAAAAACATTCAGTACTTC; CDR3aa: CASSQALAKNIQYF
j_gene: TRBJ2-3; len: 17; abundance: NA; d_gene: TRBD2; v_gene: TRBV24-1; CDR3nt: TGTGCCACCAGTGATCCCCGGACTAGCGGGAGAGGAGATACGCAGTATTTT; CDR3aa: CATSDPRTSGRGDTQYF
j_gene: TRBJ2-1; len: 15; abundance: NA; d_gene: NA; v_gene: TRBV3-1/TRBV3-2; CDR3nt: TGTGCCAGCAGCCATGGGGCGCGGGGCCACAATGAGCAGTTCTTC; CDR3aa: CASSHGARGHNEQFF
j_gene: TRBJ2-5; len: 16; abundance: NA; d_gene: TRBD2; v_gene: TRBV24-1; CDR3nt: TGTGCCACCAGTGTAACTAGCGGGGAGGTGGGAGAGACCCAGTACTTC; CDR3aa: CATSVTSGEVGETQYF
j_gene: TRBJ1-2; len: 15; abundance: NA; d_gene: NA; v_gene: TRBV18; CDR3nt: TGTGCCAGCTCAGACCCAACGAGCCAACGGGGCGGGAGGACCTTC; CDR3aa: CASSDPTSQRGGRTF
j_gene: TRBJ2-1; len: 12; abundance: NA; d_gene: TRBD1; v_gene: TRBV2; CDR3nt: TGTGCCAGCAGTGAAGGGGGACAGGGGGAGTTCTTC; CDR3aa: CASSEGGQGEFF
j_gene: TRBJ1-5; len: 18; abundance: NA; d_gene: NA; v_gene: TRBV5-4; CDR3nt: TGTGCCAGCAACCCGAACGAGGGAGGAAACCGTGGCAATCAGCCCCAGCATTTT; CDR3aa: CASNPNEGGNRGNQPQHF
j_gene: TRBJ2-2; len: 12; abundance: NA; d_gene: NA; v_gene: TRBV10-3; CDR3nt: TGTGCCATCAGTGCAGGGACCGGGGAGCTGTTTTTT; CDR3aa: CAISAGTGELFF
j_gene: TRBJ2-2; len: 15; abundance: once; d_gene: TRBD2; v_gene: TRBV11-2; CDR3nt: TGTGCCAGCAGCTTAGGTAGCGGGGGGTCCGGGGAGCTGTTTTTT; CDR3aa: CASSLGSGGSGELFF
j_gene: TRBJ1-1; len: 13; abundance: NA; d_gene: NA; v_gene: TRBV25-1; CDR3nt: TGTGCCAGCACAGGGTTTCAATCGACTGAAGCTTTCTTT; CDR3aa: CASTGFQSTEAFF
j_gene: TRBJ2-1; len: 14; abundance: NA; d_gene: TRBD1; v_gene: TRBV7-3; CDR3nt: TGTGCCAGCAGCCAGGACAGGGTGAAGGATGAGCAGTTCTTC; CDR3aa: CASSQDRVKDEQFF
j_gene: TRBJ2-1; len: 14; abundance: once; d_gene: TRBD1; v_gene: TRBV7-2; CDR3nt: TGTGCCAGCAGCTCGCCGGGACAGTACAATGAGCAGTTCTTC; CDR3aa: CASSSPGQYNEQFF
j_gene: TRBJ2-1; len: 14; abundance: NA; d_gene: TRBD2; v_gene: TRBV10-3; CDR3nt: TGTGCCATCAGAGGGAGGGCCACGACGAATGAGCAGTTCTTC; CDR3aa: CAIRGRATTNEQFF
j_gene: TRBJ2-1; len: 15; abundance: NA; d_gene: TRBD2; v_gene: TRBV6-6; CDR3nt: TGTGCCAGCAGCATGGGACTAGCGGGAATCGGTGAGCAGTTCTTC; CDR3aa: CASSMGLAGIGEQFF
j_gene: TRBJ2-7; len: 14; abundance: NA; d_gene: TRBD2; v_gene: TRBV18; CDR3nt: TGTGCCAGCTCACGAACTAGCGGACCCTACGAGCAGTACTTC; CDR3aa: CASSRTSGPYEQYF
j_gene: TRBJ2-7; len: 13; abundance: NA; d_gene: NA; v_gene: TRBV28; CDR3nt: TGTGCCAGCAGTTTAAGGGGTCCCCACGAGCAGTACTTC; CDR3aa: CASSLRGPHEQYF
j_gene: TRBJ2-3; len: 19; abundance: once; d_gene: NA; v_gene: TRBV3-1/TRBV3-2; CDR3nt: TGTGCCAGCAGCCAAGAGAGGGTCTTGTCATATTCGGGAACAGATACGCAGTATTTT; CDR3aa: CASSQERVLSYSGTDTQYF
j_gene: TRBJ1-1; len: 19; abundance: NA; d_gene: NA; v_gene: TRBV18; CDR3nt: TGTGCCAGCTCTCCATCTAACCTTCCAGGGCGGGATTCTGACACTGAAGCTTTCTTT; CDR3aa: CASSPSNLPGRDSDTEAFF
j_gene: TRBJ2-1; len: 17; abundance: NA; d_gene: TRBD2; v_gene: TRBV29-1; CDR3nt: TGCAGCGTTGACGTCGGTAGCGGGAGGGCCCCCGGGATCGAGCAGTTCTTC; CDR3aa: CSVDVGSGRAPGIEQFF
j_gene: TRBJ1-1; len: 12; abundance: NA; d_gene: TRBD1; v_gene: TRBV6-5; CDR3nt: TGTGCCAGCAGTTCCGGACAGGGTGAAGCTTTCTTT; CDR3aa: CASSSGQGEAFF
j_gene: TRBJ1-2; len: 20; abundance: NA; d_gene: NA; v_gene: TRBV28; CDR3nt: TGTGCCAGCAGTCTTCCCCCCCCCGTGTCGATTCCCGGAGCTAACTATGGCTACACCTTC; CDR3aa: CASSLPPPVSIPGANYGYTF
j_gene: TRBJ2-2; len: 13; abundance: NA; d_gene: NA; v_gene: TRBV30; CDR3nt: TGTGCCTGGAATATGGGAGGTACCGGGGAGCTGTTTTTT; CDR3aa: CAWNMGGTGELFF
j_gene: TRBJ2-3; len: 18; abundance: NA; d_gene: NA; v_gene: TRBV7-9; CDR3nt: TGTGCCAGCAGCTTAGGTTTATTTGCAGGGGTGGACACAGATACGCAGTATTTT; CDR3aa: CASSLGLFAGVDTDTQYF
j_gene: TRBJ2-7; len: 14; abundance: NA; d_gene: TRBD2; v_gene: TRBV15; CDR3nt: TGTGCCACCAGCAGCGGACTAGCGGGCTACGAGCAGTACTTC; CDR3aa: CATSSGLAGYEQYF
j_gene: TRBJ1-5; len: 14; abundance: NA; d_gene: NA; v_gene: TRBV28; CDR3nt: TGTGCCAGCAGGGGGGGTTTGAAGGATCAGCCCCAGCATTTT; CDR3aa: CASRGGLKDQPQHF
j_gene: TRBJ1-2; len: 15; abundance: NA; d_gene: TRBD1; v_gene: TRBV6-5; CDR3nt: TGTGCCAGCAGCTCACGGGGGGACAGGGTTTGGGGCTACACCTTC; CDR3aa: CASSSRGDRVWGYTF
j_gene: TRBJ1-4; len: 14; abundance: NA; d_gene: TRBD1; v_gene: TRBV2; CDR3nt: TGTGCCAGCAGTGGACAGGGCGATAATGAAAAACTGTTTTTT; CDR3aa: CASSGQGDNEKLFF
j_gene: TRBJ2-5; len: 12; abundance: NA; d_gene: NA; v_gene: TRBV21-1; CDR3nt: TGTGCCTTTTTCCGGGGGGGAGAGACCCAGTACTTC; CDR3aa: CAFFRGGETQYF
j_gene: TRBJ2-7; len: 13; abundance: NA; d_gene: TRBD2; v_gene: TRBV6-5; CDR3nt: TGTGCCAGCAAAGGCGGGAGTCAATACGAGCAGTACTTC; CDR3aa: CASKGGSQYEQYF
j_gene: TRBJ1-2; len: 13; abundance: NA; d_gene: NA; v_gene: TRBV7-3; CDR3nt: TGTGCCAGCAGCTTGGTGCCAGGTTCGGGCTACACCTTC; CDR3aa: CASSLVPGSGYTF
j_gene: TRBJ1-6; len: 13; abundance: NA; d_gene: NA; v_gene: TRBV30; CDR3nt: TGTGCCTGGACGGGCTCCTATAATTCACCCCTCCACTTT; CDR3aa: CAWTGSYNSPLHF